A single sample gave rise to the 15 T cell receptor beta chains below, sequenced in a study of T cell changes during pregnancy in multiple sclerosis. The data were produced by immunoSEQ multiplex PCR, yet TCRdb's version contains in-frame clones alone and is incomplete. The repertoire holds 100,000 or so clones, with around 93% as singletons. Sequenced here: peripheral blood, sampled before pregnancy. The receptors shown here come from a female donor with multiple sclerosis, enrolled in a pregnancy study.

The chain employs TRBV28 and TRBJ2-7, with D maybe TRBD2 (5 bases). This CDR3 is 10 amino acids long. Trimming took 3 bases from V and 11 from J, leaving 8 bases between them. In germline, CDR1 is MDHEN, CDR2 SYDVKM. CDR3 loop: CASSFREKYF. In DNA, the CDR3 is TGTGCCAGCAGTTTTAGGGAGAAGTACTTC. Combining the CDR3 with reference TRBV28 and TRBJ2-7 gives the whole variable domain DVKVTQSSRYLVKRTGEKVFLECVQDMDHENMFWYRQDPGLGLRLIYFSYDVKMKEKGDIPEGYSVSREKKERFSLILESASTNQTSMYLCASSFREKYFGPGTRLTVT.

The chain has TRBV5-1 and TRBJ1-2; 8 bases are a match to TRBD1. The V and J ends lost 5 bases and 4 bases, in that order; junction bases with no gene match: 7. The CDR3 totals 14 residues. Germline-derived CDR1 and CDR2 are SGHRS and YFSETQ. The CDR3 protein is CASRKTGEFYGYTF. In nucleotides, the CDR3 is TGCGCCAGCAGAAAGACAGGGGAGTTCTATGGCTACACCTTC.

The rearrangement links TRBV6-1 to TRBJ2-7; 8 bases agree with TRBD1. Germline V gene sequence: CDR1 MNHNS, CDR2 SASEGT. The CDR3 has 16 residues. V lost 0 bases, J lost 0 bases, and 4 bases stayed unmatched. The CDR3 coding sequence is TGTGCCAGCAGTGAAGCGCCCGGGACAGGCTCCTACGAGCAGTACTTC. This translates into CASSEAPGTGSYEQYF.

This chain links TRBV30 with TRBJ2-7; TRBD1 might be the D (6 bases). V dropped 2 bases and J dropped 3 bases, with 14 bases sitting between them. Germline V gives CDR1 GTSNPN, CDR2 SVGIG (reference sequence). The CDR3 covers 14 residues. CDR3 sequence reads: CAWSLPAQGYEQYF. In DNA form, the CDR3 reads TGTGCCTGGAGTCTACCCGCACAGGGCTACGAGCAGTACTTC.

The chain employs TRBV6-4 and TRBJ1-1; TRBD1 might be the D (5 bases). Between the trimmed V and J ends, which lost 2 bases and 2 bases, there was a span of 9 bases. Germline V CDR1 and CDR2: MRHNA, SNTAGT. The CDR3 loop spans 14 amino acids. The CDR3 region is CASSDNRPNTEAFF. In DNA, the CDR3 is TGTGCCAGCAGTGACAACAGGCCTAACACTGAAGCTTTCTTT.

This chain uses TRBV5-1 with TRBJ2-3; D is undetermined. V was clipped by 0 bases and J by 2 bases, with 7 bases between them. This CDR3 has 14 residues. Germline CDR1 SGHRS, CDR2 YFSETQ. DNA of the CDR3: TGCGCCAGCAGCTTGGACAGTCCCACAGATACGCAGTATTTT. Protein sequence: CASSLDSPTDTQYF. The whole variable domain, filled in from reference TRBV5-1 and TRBJ2-3, reads KAGVTQTPRYLIKTRGQQVTLSCSPISGHRSVSWYQQTPGQGLQFLFEYFSETQRNKGNFPGRFSGRQFSNSRSEMNVSTLELGDSALYLCASSLDSPTDTQYFGPGTRLTVL.

The gene calls are TRBV7-9 and TRBJ2-3, with 14 bases that match TRBD2. From germline, CDR1 is SEHNR and CDR2 FQNEAQ (reference sequence). With V trimmed by 4 bases and J by 4 bases, 7 bases remained unmatched. The CDR3 spans 17 residues. The CDR3 coding sequence is TGTGCCAGCAGCTCCAGACTAGCGGGAGGGCCCTCAGATACGCAGTATTTT. Translated, it gives CASSSRLAGGPSDTQYF. Using reference TRBV7-9 and TRBJ2-3 for the parts outside the CDR3, the full variable domain is DTGVSQNPRHKITKRGQNVTFRCDPISEHNRLYWYRQTLGQGPEFLTYFQNEAQLEKSRLLSDRFSAERPKGSFSTLEIQRTEQGDSAMYLCASSSRLAGGPSDTQYFGPGTRLTVL.

The V and J genes are TRBV7-2 and TRBJ1-1; maybe TRBD1 (5 bases). V lost 5 bases to trimming and J lost 8 bases, with 9 bases between them. The germline CDR1 and CDR2 sequences are SGHTA and FQGNSA. The CDR3 has 11 amino acids. The CDR3 sequence: CASSTAGEAFF. The DNA for the CDR3 is TGTGCCAGCAGCACCGCAGGGGAAGCTTTCTTT.

The genes are TRBV27 and TRBJ2-3; the match to TRBD2 covers 12 bases. From germline, CDR1 is MNHEY and CDR2 SMNVEV (reference sequence). CDR3 length: 15 amino acids. After removal of 6 bases from V and 5 bases from J, the junction contained 6 bases not matched to a gene. The CDR3 sequence: CASSLAGGLRDTQYF. DNA for the CDR3: TGTGCCAGCAGCCTAGCGGGAGGGTTGAGAGATACGCAGTATTTT.

The chain employs TRBV9 and TRBJ2-1, with TRBD2 matching over 9 bases. The CDR3 spans 15 residues. V was clipped by 3 bases and J by 6 bases; unmatched bases: 7. Looked up from germline, CDR1 is SGDLS and CDR2 is YYNGEE. The CDR3 DNA follows: TGTGCCAGCAGCGCGACTAGCGGAGCAATCAATGAGCAGTTCTTC. Protein sequence: CASSATSGAINEQFF. Full variable domain (remainder filled in from reference TRBV9 and TRBJ2-1): DSGVTQTPKHLITATGQRVTLRCSPRSGDLSVYWYQQSLDQGLQFLIQYYNGEERAKGNILERFSAQQFPDLHSELNLSSLELGDSALYFCASSATSGAINEQFFGPGTRLTVL.

This clone was counted once. The chain is built from TRBV10-3 and TRBJ2-1, with TRBD2 matching 7 bases. Germline CDR1 reads ENHRY; CDR2 reads SYGVKD. The length of the CDR3 is 16 residues. Trimming cost V 11 bases and J 0 bases; bases outside gene matches: 13. The CDR3 coding sequence is TGTGCCTCGGGAGGCGGTGGCGTTAGCTCCTACAATGAGCAGTTCTTC. Translated, it gives CASGGGGVSSYNEQFF.

The chain is built from TRBV7-6 and TRBJ1-2, with TRBD1 identical over 7 bases. Per the germline V gene, CDR1 is SGHVS and CDR2 is FNYEAQ. The CDR3 extends over 18 amino acids. V lost 0 bases and J lost 3; bases outside the gene matches: 13. CDR3 residues: CASSLAHNLGQADYGYTF. The CDR3, as DNA: TGTGCCAGCAGCTTAGCCCATAATCTTGGACAGGCAGACTATGGCTACACCTTC.

Only one count was recorded for this clone. V gene TRBV6-1 combines with J gene TRBJ2-5, with 12 bases lining up with TRBD2. J gave up 3 bases and V 6 bases, and 5 bases lay outside the gene matches. The CDR3 is made up of 15 amino acids. Germline V gives CDR1 MNHNS, CDR2 SASEGT. The CDR3 bases are TGTGCCAGCAGCGCCCGACTAGCGGGGGAAGAGACCCAGTACTTC. Amino acid sequence: CASSARLAGEETQYF.

The chain carries TRBV7-2 and TRBJ1-2; 7 bases line up with TRBD1. The CDR3 sequence is 13 residues long. CDR1 is SGHTA and CDR2 is FQGNSA in the germline V gene. V trimming: 4 bases; J trimming: 7 bases; junction bases outside the gene matches: 6. The CDR3 DNA sequence: TGTGCCAGCAGCTCCGGACAGGTTCTTGGCTACACCTTC. This translates into CASSSGQVLGYTF.

This clone was seen once. The chain recombines TRBV10-3 with TRBJ2-7; tentatively, D is TRBD2 (7 bases). V was clipped by 2 bases and J by 0 bases, with 14 bases between them. The CDR3 contains 16 residues. Looked up from germline, CDR1 is ENHRY and CDR2 is SYGVKD. The CDR3 nucleotides are TGTGCCATCAGTGAGGGGGGGGCCTACGGCTCCTACGAGCAGTACTTC. Protein sequence: CAISEGGAYGSYEQYF.